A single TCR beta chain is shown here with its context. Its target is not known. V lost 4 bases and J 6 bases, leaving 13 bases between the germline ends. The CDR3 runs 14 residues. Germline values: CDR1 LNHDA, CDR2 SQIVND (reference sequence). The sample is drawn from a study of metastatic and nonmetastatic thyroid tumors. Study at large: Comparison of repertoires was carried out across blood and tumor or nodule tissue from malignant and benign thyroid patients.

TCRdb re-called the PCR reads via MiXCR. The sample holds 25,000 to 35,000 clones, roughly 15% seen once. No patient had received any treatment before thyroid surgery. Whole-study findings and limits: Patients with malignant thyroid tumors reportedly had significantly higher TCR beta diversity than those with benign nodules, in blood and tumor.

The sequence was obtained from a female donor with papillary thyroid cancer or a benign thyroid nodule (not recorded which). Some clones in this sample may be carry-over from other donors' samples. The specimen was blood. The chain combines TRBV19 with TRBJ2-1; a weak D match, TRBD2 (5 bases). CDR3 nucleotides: TGTGCCAGTAGTAACCAACTAGTGACCAATGAGCAGTTCTTC. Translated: CASSNQLVTNEQFF.